This passage covers 14 T cell receptor beta chains from one sample sequenced in a study of cytomegalovirus exposure and HLA in healthy donors. The PCR contained 60 Vbeta and 13 Jbeta primers. Profiled with immunoSEQ multiplex PCR; TCRdb holds only in-frame clones, not every one. The repertoire consists of about 31,000 clones, with around nine tenths occurring once and the leading ten covering 2.5% to 3.5%. Sequencing was carried out using PBMCs. The receptors here all came from a boy aged 10-17 years in good health and CMV-seronegative.

The chain joins TRBV5-8 to TRBJ1-4, with TRBD1 matching over 8 bases. The CDR3 runs 15 residues. Germline loops: CDR1 SGHTS, CDR2 YDEGEE. The V segment lost 6 bases and the J segment 3 bases; nucleotides outside the gene matches: 7. The CDR3 region is CASKTGETANEKLFF. The DNA for the CDR3 is TGTGCCAGCAAGACAGGGGAAACTGCTAATGAAAAACTGTTTTTT. Looking up the rest from reference TRBV5-8 and TRBJ1-4 gives the full variable domain: EAGVTQSPTHLIKTRGQQATLRCSPISGHTSVYWYQQALGLGLQFLLWYDEGEERNRGNFPPRFSGRQFPNYSSELNVNALELEDSALYLCASKTGETANEKLFFGSGTQLSVL.

Notes on this clone: Compared with germline, one end of the junction differs, possibly owing to a read error. The chain is built from TRBV5-6 and TRBJ2-5, with TRBD1 matching 8 bases. Per germline, CDR1 SGHDT and CDR2 YYEEEE. CDR3 length: 13 amino acids. The CDR3 DNA reads TGTGCCAGCAGTTTGGACAGGGTAGAGACCCAGTACTTC. Its protein product is CASSLDRVETQYF.

The chain is built from TRBV18 and TRBJ2-1; 8 positions agree with TRBD2. The J segment lost 15 bases and the V segment lost 1 base, leaving 11 bases of the junction unmatched. Germline CDR1 reads KGHSH; CDR2 reads LQKENI. The CDR3 is made up of 14 amino acids. The DNA for the CDR3 is TGTGCCAGCTCACCACTGTCGGGGGGGAGTTTTTGGTTCTTC. This translates into CASSPLSGGSFWFF.

V usage is TRBV28 and J usage is TRBJ1-4; D is possibly TRBD1 (5 bases). The V end was cut by 3 bases, the J end by 4 bases, with 12 bases between. The CDR3 has 15 amino acids. CDR1 MDHEN and CDR2 SYDVKM come from the germline V gene. The CDR3 is CASSLAGSINEKLFF. In nucleotides, the CDR3 is TGTGCCAGCAGTTTGGCAGGGTCCATTAATGAAAAACTGTTTTTT.

This chain uses TRBV19 with TRBJ2-2; 8 nucleotides match TRBD2. Germline values: CDR1 LNHDA, CDR2 SQIVND (reference sequence). V gave up 1 base and J gave up 5 bases; unmatched junction bases: 6. CDR3 length: 16 amino acids. In DNA form, the CDR3 reads TGTGCCAGTAGTATAGCGGGGGGGCCATGGACCGGGGAGCTGTTTTTT. Amino acid sequence: CASSIAGGPWTGELFF.

The rearrangement uses TRBV5-1 and TRBJ1-2; no reliable D call. Per germline, CDR1 SGHRS and CDR2 YFSETQ. V was cut by 7 bases and J by 4 bases, with 17 bases left in between. The CDR3 consists of 14 residues. In DNA form, the CDR3 reads TGCGCCAGCGCCGGAGGGTCTGAACCCTATGGCTACACCTTC. This encodes CASAGGSEPYGYTF.

The rearrangement joins TRBV7-9 to TRBJ1-1; no clear D. V was cut by 5 bases and J by 1 base, with 8 bases left in between. Per germline, CDR1 SEHNR and CDR2 FQNEAQ (reference sequence). This CDR3 comprises 13 residues. The CDR3 loop is CASSPGGNTEAFF. The CDR3 region has the DNA TGTGCCAGCAGCCCCGGTGGGAACACTGAAGCTTTCTTT.

The chain carries TRBV7-9 and TRBJ2-7; TRBD1 matches 10 bases. The V segment lost 5 bases and the J segment 4 bases; nucleotides outside the gene matches: 8. This CDR3 spans 15 amino acids. Germline V lookup: CDR1 SEHNR, CDR2 FQNEAQ (reference sequence). The CDR3, as DNA: TGTGCCAGCAGCACCCGCCGGGACAGGGGTTACGAGCAGTACTTC. Translation gives CASSTRRDRGYEQYF.

The genes are TRBV15 and TRBJ2-7, with a tentative D call TRBD1 (5 bases). The germline V and J ends were trimmed by 4 bases and 1 base, with 11 bases remaining between them. Looked up from germline, CDR1 is LNHNV and CDR2 is YYDKDF (reference sequence). The CDR3 loop spans 14 amino acids. The CDR3 bases are TGTGCCACCAGCAACCGACAGCTGTCCTACGAGCAGTACTTC. This encodes CATSNRQLSYEQYF.

V gene TRBV27 combines with J gene TRBJ2-7; TRBD1 agrees at 10 bases. The ends lost 2 bases at V and 2 bases at J; junction bases unmatched: 9. Germline V gene data show CDR1 as MNHEY and CDR2 as SMNVEV (reference sequence). The CDR3 spans 17 residues. The CDR3 here is CASSLDLPGQGPYEQYF. Written as DNA, the CDR3 is TGTGCCAGCAGTTTAGATCTCCCGGGACAGGGGCCCTACGAGCAGTACTTC.

This clone appeared a few times. The V and J genes are TRBV28 and TRBJ1-6; no clear D gene. This CDR3 region has 15 residues. The germline V gene has CDR1 MDHEN and CDR2 SYDVKM. With 3 bases removed from V and 5 bases from J, the gap between germline ends came to 11 bases. CDR3: CASSFLQQNNSPLHF. CDR3 DNA sequence: TGTGCCAGCAGTTTTCTACAGCAAAATAATTCACCCCTCCACTTT. The full variable domain, its missing parts supplied by reference TRBV28 and TRBJ1-6, is DVKVTQSSRYLVKRTGEKVFLECVQDMDHENMFWYRQDPGLGLRLIYFSYDVKMKEKGDIPEGYSVSREKKERFSLILESASTNQTSMYLCASSFLQQNNSPLHFGNGTRLTVT.

V and J are TRBV7-2 and TRBJ2-7; D is perhaps TRBD1 (7 bases). V was cut by 1 base and J by 0 bases, with 10 bases left in between. Germline CDR1 and CDR2: SGHTA and FQGNSA. The CDR3 is made up of 15 amino acids. Here the CDR3 DNA reads TGTGCCAGCAGCTTAGGGAGGGGGCTCTCCTACGAGCAGTACTTC. Protein product: CASSLGRGLSYEQYF. The variable domain in full, completed from reference TRBV7-2 and TRBJ2-7, reads GAGVSQSPSNKVTEKGKDVELRCDPISGHTALYWYRQSLGQGLEFLIYFQGNSAPDKSGLPSDRFSAERTGGSVSTLTIQRTQQEDSAVYLCASSLGRGLSYEQYFGPGTRLTVT.

The chain carries TRBV19 and TRBJ1-5, with a weak D call TRBD1 (5 bases). In germline, CDR1 is LNHDA, CDR2 SQIVND (reference sequence). CDR3 size: 16 residues. Between the trimmed V and J ends, which lost 3 bases and 2 bases, there was a span of 14 bases. The CDR3 DNA sequence: TGTGCCAGTAGTATGGGGCCTACCGGACGCAATCAGCCCCAGCATTTT. Protein product: CASSMGPTGRNQPQHF.

The rearrangement links TRBV30 to TRBJ2-5, with D possibly matching TRBD1 (6 bases). Trimming took off 5 bases at V and 6 bases at J, with 19 bases between the two ends. The CDR3 totals 14 residues. From germline, CDR1 is GTSNPN and CDR2 SVGIG (reference sequence). The CDR3: CAWEGETHGKTQYF. Here the CDR3 DNA reads TGTGCCTGGGAGGGGGAGACTCATGGAAAGACCCAGTACTTC.